This T cell receptor (beta chain) was retrieved from a study of blood T cell repertoires in COVID-19. In its sample, this clone was seen once. The assay was immunoSEQ multiplex PCR, and TCRdb's table has in-frame clones only and misses some. This repertoire shows 70,000 to 95,000 clones, 70% to 90% found once; its top ten account for around 7.9%. The V and J ends lost 7 bases and 4 bases respectively, with 14 bases between them. The CDR3 runs to 14 residues. Germline V lookup: CDR1 MDHEN, CDR2 SYDVKM. The receptor comes from a man between 70 and 80 years old with acute or convalescent COVID-19. Sequencing used peripheral blood. This sequence joins TRBV28 and TRBJ1-3, with D perhaps matching TRBD1 (6 bases). The CDR3: CASIPGGGGNTIYF. Written as DNA, the CDR3 is TGTGCCAGCATCCCCGGCGGGGGCGGAAACACCATATATTTT. Variable domain in full (rest from reference TRBV28 and TRBJ1-3): DVKVTQSSRYLVKRTGEKVFLECVQDMDHENMFWYRQDPGLGLRLIYFSYDVKMKEKGDIPEGYSVSREKKERFSLILESASTNQTSMYLCASIPGGGGNTIYFGEGSWLTVV.